This T cell receptor beta chain was captured by sequencing in a study of shared T cell receptors in the human thymus. V lost 3 bases and J lost 0; bases outside the gene matches: 11. The CDR3 is 18 amino acids. CDR1 and CDR2 from the germline V gene are LGHNA and YSLEER. Profiling relied on immunoSEQ multiplex PCR, and the TCRdb table lists in-frame clones only, not all of them. The data show 720,000 or so clones, over 75% seen once. A further study also used this sample, focusing on human thymus T cells. This second study says: Across thymic and blood repertoires, the usage of V and J genes appeared to be biased. Related studies found that unrelated individuals share highly overlapping thymic repertoires.

The sequencing input was thymocytes. This TCR derives from a girl less than two years old with a congenital heart defect. The chain recombines TRBV4-3 with TRBJ2-3, with 8 bases identical to TRBD1. For the CDR3, the DNA is TGCGCCAGCAGCCATTCCTGGACAGGGAGCCCTAGCACAGATACGCAGTATTTT. This encodes CASSHSWTGSPSTDTQYF.